The subject of this entry is one TCR beta chain. No antigen is known for it. This entry is derived from a study of shared clonotypes between healthy human individuals. On the study more broadly: CD4 naive cells filled three plates per donor, CD4 memory three, CD8 naive two and CD8 memory one.

The V gene lost 5 bases and the J gene lost 1 base, with 9 bases spanning the gap. The CDR3 covers 13 residues. Germline CDR1 and CDR2: SGHAT and FQNNGV. The authors split each subset's genomic DNA evenly across several immunoSEQ plates. Measured with immunoSEQ multiplex PCR; TCRdb has only the in-frame clones, and not every one. The sample includes 2 million or so clones, about 95% of them seen just once. Regarding the study as a whole: Clonotypes that were shared across a handful of donors made up approximately 5% of naive CD4 clonotypes. The expectation was that sequencing depth would affect clonotype sharing among donors.

The naive CD8 population came from CD45RO-negative cells selected for CCR7, without terminally differentiated effector memory CD45RA+ cells. Sequenced sample: naive CD8+ T cells sorted from blood. The receptor was derived from a man between 18 and 29 years old in good health. This chain connects TRBV11-2 to TRBJ2-7; D is undetermined. CDR3 residues: CASSAGQSYEQYF. Written as DNA, the CDR3 is TGTGCCAGCAGCGCCGGGCAGTCCTACGAGCAGTACTTC.